The 10 T cell receptor beta chains presented below share a single source sample, sequenced in a study of vaccination effects on CD4 cells after COVID-19. This table comes from immunoSEQ multiplex PCR, and its TCRdb copy is limited to in-frame clones, with some not included. The table records over 30,000 clones, roughly four fifths of them present only once. Expansion with viral peptide pools was applied to antigen-specific CD4+ T cells by the ViraFEST assay prior to sequencing. Culture proceeded for nine to eleven days, and CD4+ T cells were then isolated. Either the mRNA-1273 or the BNT162b2 vaccine was given to participants as two doses. What these receptors recognize is not known. The starting material was CD4+ T cells from PBMCs cultured with HCoV-NL63 spike peptides, obtained after COVID-19 vaccination. All receptors come from a human donor who received a COVID-19 vaccine. Some clones in this sample may be carry-over from other donors' samples.

This chain joins TRBV7-9 and TRBJ2-7; no clear D. The CDR3 length is 14 residues. V lost 7 bases to trimming and J lost 6 bases, with 19 bases between them. CDR1 SEHNR and CDR2 FQNEAQ come from the germline V gene (reference sequence). CDR3 amino acids: CASNSPRSRAEQYV. CDR3 coding DNA: TGTGCCAGCAACTCCCCTAGGTCACGGGCCGAGCAGTACGTC.

V usage is TRBV27 and J usage is TRBJ2-5; TRBD1 aligns across 9 bases. With V trimmed by 5 bases and J by 2 bases, 9 bases remained unmatched. Germline CDR1 reads MNHEY; CDR2 reads SMNVEV (reference sequence). The CDR3 has 16 residues. The CDR3 loop is CASSDPGQGRQETQYF. In DNA, the CDR3 is TGTGCCAGCAGTGATCCAGGACAGGGGCGTCAAGAGACCCAGTACTTC.

The chain employs TRBV27 and TRBJ1-2; D not resolved. This CDR3 has 14 amino acids. Per germline, CDR1 MNHEY and CDR2 SMNVEV (reference sequence). The V gene lost 4 bases and the J gene lost 0 bases, with 9 bases spanning the gap. CDR3 residues: CASSSAGANYGYTF. CDR3 nucleotides: TGTGCCAGCAGTTCCGCGGGAGCTAACTATGGCTACACCTTC.

Here the CDR3 DNA reads TGTGCCAGCGGAAACAGGGGGATGAACACTGAAGCTTTCTTT. Its protein product is CASGNRGMNTEAFF. The chain combines TRBV5-8 with TRBJ1-1, with TRBD1 matching over 8 bases. The V gene's germline CDR1 is SGHTS and CDR2 YDEGEE. The CDR3 is 14 amino acids. The V segment lost 7 bases and the J segment 0 bases; nucleotides outside the gene matches: 5.

The CDR3 DNA reads as TGCAGCGTTGGTACGATGAGGGAGACCCAGTACTTC. This codes for CSVGTMRETQYF. This chain joins TRBV29-1 and TRBJ2-5; D gene unclear. CDR3 length equals 12 residues. CDR1 is SQVTM and CDR2 is ANQGSEA in the germline V gene. Trimming cost V 4 bases and J 5 bases, with 11 bases left between them. Drawing the rest from reference TRBV29-1 and TRBJ2-5, the complete variable domain is SAVISQKPSRDICQRGTSLTIQCQVDSQVTMMFWYRQQPGQSLTLIATANQGSEATYESGFVIDKFPISRPNLTFSTLTVSNMSPEDSSIYLCSVGTMRETQYFGPGTRLLVL.

The chain carries TRBV27 and TRBJ1-2; possible D gene TRBD1, 6 bases. Looked up from germline, CDR1 is MNHEY and CDR2 is SMNVEV (reference sequence). Between the trimmed V and J ends, which lost 1 base and 5 bases, there was a span of 14 bases. The CDR3 is 15 amino acids. The CDR3: CASSLWGAQTYGYTF. As DNA, the CDR3 is TGTGCCAGCAGTTTATGGGGGGCCCAGACTTATGGCTACACCTTC.

Only a few counts were recorded for this clone. The gene calls are TRBV6-5 and TRBJ2-2, with D perhaps TRBD2 (7 bases). V shed 2 bases and J shed 6 bases, with 16 bases lying between them. The germline gives CDR1 MNHEY, CDR2 SVGAGI. The CDR3 contains 16 residues. The CDR3 region has the DNA TGTGCCAGCAGTTACATAGGCAGGGGAGGGGCCGGGGAGCTGTTTTTT. Translated: CASSYIGRGGAGELFF.

V gene TRBV10-2 combines with J gene TRBJ2-1; TRBD2 is a possible D gene (7 bases). This CDR3 spans 15 amino acids. The V gene lost 0 bases and the J gene lost 8 bases, with 14 bases spanning the gap. The germline V gene encodes CDR1 WSHSY and CDR2 SAAADI. The DNA of the CDR3 is TGCGCCAGCAGTGAGTCGGCGGGGGCGGGGGATGAGCAGTTCTTC. Translating gives CASSESAGAGDEQFF.

The chain uses TRBV7-3 and TRBJ2-3; possible D gene TRBD2, 5 bases. The CDR3 sequence is 15 residues long. Trimming left V 2 bases short and J 4 bases short, with 13 bases between. Germline V gene sequence: CDR1 SGHTA, CDR2 FQGTGA. The CDR3 region has the DNA TGTGCCAGCAGCTTAGTTCGTGGGAGTCCAGATACGCAGTATTTT. Amino acid sequence: CASSLVRGSPDTQYF.

This chain joins TRBV4-1 and TRBJ2-4; D may be TRBD2 (5 bases). Trimming took 1 base from V and 2 from J, leaving 12 bases between them. The CDR3 length is 16 residues. CDR1 and CDR2 (germline): MGHRA, YSYEKL. CDR3 bases: TGCGCCAGCAGCCAAGTAGTGGGGAGCCCCAAAAACATTCAGTACTTC. This encodes CASSQVVGSPKNIQYF.